This paragraph covers one T cell receptor (beta chain) sequence. Its antigen is unknown. This entry is derived from a study of vaccination and CD4 T cells after COVID-19. Treatment reported: roughly 10-day PBMC culture with coronavirus spike peptide pools or control peptides (ViraFEST assay). Researchers used the Oncomine TCR Beta short-read assay to sequence DNA from cultured CD4+ T cells. TCRdb analysed the PCR reads with MiXCR anew, one entry per CDR3 protein. The data hold around 5,700 distinct CDR3 sequences, with less than 75% observed a single time. Germline assignment: CDR1 MDHEN and CDR2 SYDVKM. The length of the CDR3 is 15 residues. Trimming took off 7 bases at V and 5 bases at J, with 18 bases between the two ends.

The source of this sequence is a human donor who had recovered from COVID-19. V usage is TRBV28 and J usage is TRBJ1-5, with D unresolved. The sequencing sample was made of CD4+ T cells from blood, cultured in vitro. CDR3 protein: CASTPGRAFHQPQHF. For the CDR3, the DNA is TGTGCCAGCACCCCGGGGAGGGCGTTCCATCAGCCCCAGCATTTT.